This section outlines one T cell receptor beta chain sequence together with its context. No cognate antigen has been identified for it. Base qualities are missing; no much larger clone stands one base away. Donors were healthy HIV-negative adults with no recently reported acute infections or vaccinations. Every donor was a Caucasian adult residing in Nashville, Tennessee, USA. CD4+ T cells were enriched through magnetic negative selection, after which naive cells were positively selected on CD45RA and the remaining negative fraction served as the memory subset. After blood collection by leukapheresis, PBMCs were isolated using Ficoll-Histopaque density gradient centrifugation and then cryopreserved in the vapor phase of liquid nitrogen. Purity and quantity of every magnetically sorted T cell population were checked by analytical flow cytometry. Genomic DNA was isolated from each sorted fraction and quantified by UV absorbance on a Nanodrop 2000c.

This sample is part of a study of shared clonotypes between healthy human individuals (TCRdb year 2020). Turning to the overall study: The cohort included a few men and a couple of women between 18 and 49 years of age. For each donor, three plates each were used for CD4 naive and CD4 memory, two plates were used for CD8 naive, and one plate was used for CD8 memory. To estimate repertoire size and how much clonotypes are shared between individuals, the study performed deep sequencing of blood TCR repertoires from a few healthy adults. To increase sequencing depth and limit assay-specific biases, TCR repertoire library preparation and sequencing were carried out by different laboratories using diverse techniques. Between about 0.8 and 8.9 billion PBMCs per donor were obtained by leukapheresis. Overall study results and their limits: Across a few donors, about 5.2% of naive CD4, roughly 3.4% of naive CD8, 2.3% of memory CD4, and approximately 0.42% of memory CD8 clonotypes were shared. Naive subsets generally had larger estimated clonotype richness than memory subsets did. Incomplete sequencing was indicated by rarefaction of sorted-subset datasets, despite the large sequencing depth. Clonotypes shared by all four sorted-subset donors showed higher generation probabilities than non-shared clonotypes. Pairwise subsampling indicated that sequencing depth was expected to affect the degree of clonotype sharing among donors. Sampling was restricted to blood, and TCR repertoires in tissue are likely to differ from TCR repertoires in blood. The small number of donors limited the genetic and exposure-history diversity represented.

TCR CDR3 regions were amplified from genomic DNA by multiplex PCR using the deep immunoSEQ assay. For each cell subset, the extracted genomic DNA was distributed evenly across all wells of several immunoSEQ 96-well plates, and each plate served as one replicate. For sorted subsets, each replicate PCR was loaded with roughly 190 ng genomic DNA, equivalent to about 30,000 T cell genomes. Purified libraries were quantified with a Qubit 3.0 fluorometer, sized on a Bioanalyzer 2100, and re-quantified with the KAPA Library Quantification kit. Every immunoSEQ 96-well plate was sequenced on a separate single-read 150-cycle Illumina NextSeq 550 flow cell. The authors' pipeline ran thus. The immunoSEQ output contained only junctional sequences without quality scores, so filtering could not match that applied to full-length reads. To assign V/J genes and CDR3, sequences were annotated against IMGT germline references using PyIR, a Python wrapper for IgBLAST v1.9. Any read was removed if the V/J assignment was weak (E-value above 1e-6), the CDR3 was missing, or the read contained stop codons, out-of-frame junctions, or ambiguous translated residues. V3J clonotypes were defined as sequences sharing an identical inferred V gene, J gene, and CDR3 amino acid sequence. To compute the percentage overlap between repertoires, the number of shared unique clonotypes was divided by the size of the smaller repertoire. Repertoire richness was assessed with RTK rarefaction, the Chao1 estimator, and Recon v2.1 estimates of unobserved clonotypes. Generation probabilities for all TCRbeta clonotypes obtained by the gDNA method from a handful of donors were computed using OLGA. TCRdb provides this immuneACCESS table in a form limited to in-frame rearrangements. Some clones are lacking; in checked studies, under half of them reflect an unresolved V gene, and why the rest are absent is not known. The DNA gave D and trimming, while V, J and clone size come from that table. The sample contains a few hundred thousand clones, approximately 74% of them found a single time. Together, the top ten hold 10% of the sample.

The specimen was memory CD4+ T cells sorted from blood. The cell subset or site label, read with the paper, signifies: CD45RA-negative fraction. This TCR came from a man aged 25-45 years in good health.

For the CDR3, the sequence is CASPTPGGLEQYF. The nucleotides read TGTGCCAGCCCGACTCCCGGGGGGCTCGAGCAGTACTTC. The chain is encoded by TRBV9 joined to TRBJ2-7; possibly the D gene is TRBD2, per 7 matching bases. From cysteine to phenylalanine, the CDR3 is 13 amino acids long. The CDR3 DNA has 39 bases and is translated from base 1. CDR1 and CDR2 were assigned from the germline V gene as SGDLS and YYNGEE. V loses 7 bases, J loses 6 bases, and the germline ends lie 17 bases apart.